The subject of this entry is one T cell receptor beta chain. Its antigen is not known. The sample is drawn from a study of siplizumab effects on memory and regulatory T cells. The CDR3 loop spans 18 amino acids. CDR1 is SEHNR, CDR2 FQNEAQ, per germline (reference sequence). V shed 5 bases and J shed 4 bases, with 26 bases lying between them. Study results and caveats: Naive T cells seemed more diverse than memory cells and seemed major alloresponse contributors.

Generated by immunoSEQ multiplex PCR, the TCRdb table keeps only in-frame clones and is missing some. Of tens of thousands of clones listed, over 90% are singletons. The sequence was collected from a human donor in good health. The chain has TRBV7-9 and TRBJ1-2; D is possibly TRBD1 (5 bases). Specimen: CD8+ T cells sorted from blood. The CDR3 DNA reads TGTGCCAGCAGCCCCCCGGATGGCGACAGAGAGTATCCCTATGGCTACACCTTC. Its protein product is CASSPPDGDREYPYGYTF.